This TCR beta chain was captured by sequencing in a study of tumor-infiltrating lymphocytes in localized non-small cell lung cancer. Study background: Each patient gave resected tumor and non-adjacent uninvolved lung tissue. Whole-study findings and limits: Immunotypes IM1 and IM2 had similar TCR-derived T-cell fractions. TCRbeta sequencing showed higher T cell infiltration in tumors than uninvolved lung. Technical variation could not be separated from intratumor heterogeneity here.

Using immunoSEQ multiplex PCR, the repertoire was profiled, and TCRdb retains in-frame clones only, with some absent. The data show fewer than 15,000 clones, around 74% seen once. As for this clone: Its antigen is as yet unknown.

The CDR3 consists of 13 residues. Germline CDR1 SQVTM, CDR2 ANQGSEA. V lost 3 bases to trimming and J lost 6 bases, with 15 bases between them. The origin of this receptor is a human donor with non-small cell lung cancer. Sequences were obtained from uninvolved lung tissue not adjacent to the tumor. This chain uses TRBV29-1 with TRBJ2-7, with D possibly being TRBD2 (6 bases). The CDR3 loop is CSVEGGLKGEQYF. The CDR3 DNA reads as TGCAGCGTTGAGGGGGGTCTAAAGGGCGAGCAGTACTTC.